This record concerns one TCR beta chain sequence. The antigen remains unidentified. The source of the sample is a study of shared clonotypes between healthy human individuals. Findings of the study overall: The sharing of 4.5% to 6.5% of naive CD4 clonotypes was seen across a few donors. Generation probability values for non-shared clonotypes were lower than those for clonotypes shared by all four donors.

The CDR3 runs to 14 residues. V shed 8 bases and J shed 2 bases, with 16 bases lying between them. Per germline, CDR1 SGHDN and CDR2 FVKESK. In the original workflow: Owing to the provision of junction-only sequences devoid of quality scores by immunoSEQ, filtering differed. This table comes from immunoSEQ multiplex PCR, and its TCRdb copy is limited to in-frame clones, with some not included. V, J and clone size reflect that table, while D and trimming were determined from the DNA. Counted here are about 2.4 million clones, more than 80% occurring once; the ten biggest clones make up about 0.13%. This chain links TRBV14 with TRBJ2-7, with a weak D call TRBD2 (6 bases). This TCR was sampled from a man aged 18 to 30 in good health. Sequencing was performed on naive CD4+ T cells sorted from blood. Subset noted: CD45RA+ positively selected. The CDR3 DNA reads TGTGCCAGCTCGAGGGTAGCGGAAACCTACGAGCAGTACTTC. Amino acid sequence: CASSRVAETYEQYF.